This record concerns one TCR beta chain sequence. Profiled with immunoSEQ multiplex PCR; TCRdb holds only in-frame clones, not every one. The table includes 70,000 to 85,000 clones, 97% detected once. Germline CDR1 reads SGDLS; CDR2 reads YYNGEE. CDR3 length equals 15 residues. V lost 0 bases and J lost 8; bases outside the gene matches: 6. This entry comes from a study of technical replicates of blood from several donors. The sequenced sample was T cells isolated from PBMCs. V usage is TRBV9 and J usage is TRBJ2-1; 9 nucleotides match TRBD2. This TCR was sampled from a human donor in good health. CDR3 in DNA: TGTGCCAGCAGCGTAGCGGTGGCGGGGGGGCATGAGCAGTTCTTC. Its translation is CASSVAVAGGHEQFF.